These T cell receptor beta chains were read from a single sample in a study of cytomegalovirus exposure and HLA in healthy donors. Measured with immunoSEQ multiplex PCR; TCRdb has only the in-frame clones, and not every one. The top ten clones hold roughly 1.2% of a sample with around 140,000 clones, 89% of them seen once. Sequenced material: PBMCs. The source of these receptors is a woman in her late teens or twenties in good health and CMV-seronegative. The conserved cysteine and the conserved F or W are not part of the CDR3 here.

j_call	v_call	cdr3_aa
TRBJ1-2	TRBV6-1	ATIPFRGQGYT
TRBJ2-1	TRBV5-5	ASSLELTEQF
TRBJ1-2	TRBV19	ASSIAQGTANYGYT
TRBJ2-7	TRBV29-1	SVLGQRYEQY
TRBJ2-7	TRBV19	ASSDRGLDEQY
TRBJ1-1	TRBV9	ASSGGGWSAEAF
TRBJ2-1	TRBV12-5	ASAFGLADYNEQF
TRBJ2-6	TRBV4-1	ASSQATTGTGWSGANVLT
TRBJ2-2	TRBV27	ASSLGTWGELF
TRBJ2-4	TRBV6-5	ASSEEGY
TRBJ1-1	TRBV10-3	AITGTGPFTEAF
TRBJ2-3	TRBV7-8	ASSLEGLVTDTQY
TRBJ1-2	TRBV10-2	ASSESGGMAGYT
TRBJ2-5	TRBV6-5	ASSYLAGLETQY
TRBJ1-5	TRBV18	ASSPYSSNQPQH
TRBJ2-7	TRBV18	ASSVLAEREQY
TRBJ1-4	TRBV5-1	ASSPTPTGTLEKLF
TRBJ2-7	TRBV6-5	ASSRLGDYLYEQY
TRBJ1-1	TRBV19	ASSIGVNTEAF
TRBJ2-7	TRBV7-9	ASSLENRDEQY
TRBJ1-2	TRBV5-6	ASSLGWADQGYT
TRBJ2-7	TRBV7-9	ASSLWSGAYEQY
TRBJ2-5	TRBV5-1	ASSLRTSGGVETQY
TRBJ1-2	TRBV6-1	ASSEAVGQGVHGYT
TRBJ1-5	TRBV5-1	ASSPDEGGGQPQH
TRBJ2-7	TRBV9	ASSGGTSATYEQY
TRBJ1-4	TRBV9	ASSLTGYEKLF
TRBJ1-6	TRBV10-3	AIRTDSSNSPLH
TRBJ2-2	TRBV7-9	ASIASGGGTGELF
TRBJ1-5	TRBV7-9	ASSFGGGAGQPQH
TRBJ1-1	TRBV27	ASSLSKNTEAF
TRBJ2-1	TRBV6-5	ASSPGQGSYNEQF
TRBJ2-1	TRBV11-2	ASSPWTSGGYNEQF
TRBJ1-6	TRBV5-6	ASSPGFRGGGYNSPLH
TRBJ1-1	TRBV6-5	ASSQGTGQAF
TRBJ1-6	TRBV9	ATSKTGKNNSPLH
TRBJ2-7	TRBV25-1	ASTQNHVADRNSYEQY
TRBJ1-3	TRBV5-1	ASSLSQDGNTIY
TRBJ2-1	TRBV13	ASSLYLAGYNEQF
TRBJ2-5	TRBV5-6	ASSLRELGGETQY
TRBJ2-1	TRBV11-2	ASSFSRYNEQF
TRBJ1-6	TRBV19	ATRSQGSRFNSPLH
TRBJ2-7	TRBV18	ASSLEAREQY
TRBJ1-1	TRBV5-6	ASSLSGDTEAF
TRBJ2-3	TRBV19	ASSASGGTQY
TRBJ2-7	TRBV2	ASSLQGLANYEQY
TRBJ2-3	TRBV5-1	ASSGGTSTDTQY
TRBJ1-1	TRBV25-1	ASSAQGPTEAF
TRBJ2-1	TRBV2	ASSMGWQGGNEQF
TRBJ1-2	TRBV5-5	ASSFQLTDGYT
TRBJ2-3	TRBV29-1	SAPTSGGNTQY
TRBJ1-2	TRBV9	ASSVEWEEGINYGYT
TRBJ2-1	TRBV27	ASSKNREFEQF
TRBJ1-5	TRBV19	ASSEGTLQPQH